This T cell receptor (beta chain) was sequenced for a study of blood T cell repertoires in COVID-19. For the study at large: Samples taken during acute and convalescent COVID-19 were collected in the United States, Italy and Spain. From T cells, B-cell-depleted T cells, or PBMCs came the material, which was cDNA or gDNA.

Original processing methods: Scientists estimated how many nucleated cells there were by amplifying reference gene primers. Profiling relied on immunoSEQ multiplex PCR, and the TCRdb table lists in-frame clones only, not all of them. V, J and clone size reflect that table, while D and trimming were determined from the DNA. The sample has approximately 400,000 clones; about nine tenths are singletons. This clone was seen a single time. Other DNA sequences in the same sample also yield this CDR3. This CDR3 has 12 residues. The junction had 4 bases not matched to a gene; V was cut back by 10 bases and J by 5 bases. Germline V gene sequence: CDR1 ENHRY, CDR2 SYGVKD. Adults between roughly 18 and 100 years of age took part from 24 US areas.

This clonotype originated in a woman aged 40 to 50 who had been exposed to COVID-19. Sequencing used PBMCs or T cells enriched from blood (not recorded which). The rearrangement uses TRBV10-3 and TRBJ1-5; the match to TRBD1 covers 8 bases. CDR3 coding DNA: TGTGCCACTGGACAGGGAGATCAGCCCCAGCATTTT. It translates to CATGQGDQPQHF.